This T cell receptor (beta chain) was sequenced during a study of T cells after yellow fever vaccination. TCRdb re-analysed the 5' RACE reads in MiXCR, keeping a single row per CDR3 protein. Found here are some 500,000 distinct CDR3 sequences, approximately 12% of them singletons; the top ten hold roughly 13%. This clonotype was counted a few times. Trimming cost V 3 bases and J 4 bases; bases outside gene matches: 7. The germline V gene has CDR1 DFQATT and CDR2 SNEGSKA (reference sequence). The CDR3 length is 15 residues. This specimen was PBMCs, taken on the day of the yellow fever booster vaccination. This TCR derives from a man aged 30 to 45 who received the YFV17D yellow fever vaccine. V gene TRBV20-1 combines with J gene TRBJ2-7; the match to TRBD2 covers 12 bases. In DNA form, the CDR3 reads TGCAGTGCTAGCAAGGGGACTAGCGGGCCTTACGAGCAGTACTTC. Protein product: CSASKGTSGPYEQYF.